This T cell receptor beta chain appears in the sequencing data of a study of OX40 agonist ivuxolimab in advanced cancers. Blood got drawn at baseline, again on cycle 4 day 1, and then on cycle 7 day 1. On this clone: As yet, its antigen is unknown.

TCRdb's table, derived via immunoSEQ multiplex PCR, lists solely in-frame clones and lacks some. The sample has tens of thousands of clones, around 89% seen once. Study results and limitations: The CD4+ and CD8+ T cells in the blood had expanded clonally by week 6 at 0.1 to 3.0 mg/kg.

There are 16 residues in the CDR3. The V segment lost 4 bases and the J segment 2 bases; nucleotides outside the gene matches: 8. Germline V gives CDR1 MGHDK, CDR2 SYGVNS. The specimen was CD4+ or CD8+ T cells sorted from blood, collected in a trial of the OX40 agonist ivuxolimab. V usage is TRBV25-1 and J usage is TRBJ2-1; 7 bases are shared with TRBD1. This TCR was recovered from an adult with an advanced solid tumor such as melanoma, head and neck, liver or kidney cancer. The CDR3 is CASSGAGGTAYNEQFF. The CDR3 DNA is TGTGCCAGCAGTGGGGCCGGTGGGACAGCCTACAATGAGCAGTTCTTC.